The 18 T cell receptor beta chains listed next were all sequenced from one sample in a study of early T cells in non-severe SARS-CoV-2 infection (TCRdb year 2021). The library was obtained by 5' RACE. Sequencing was carried out with a NextSeq 500. The public reads were reprocessed in TCRdb via fastp at Q25 and MiXCR, keeping in-frame beta chains. Rows are combined by CDR3 protein, so each entry shows the most common genes and DNA. The sample table lists 45,000 to 65,000 distinct CDR3 sequences, 9% to 9.5% of them with a count of one. Of the sample, around 4% is held by the ten largest clones. Input material: whole blood. The source is an adult who was a healthcare worker with PCR-confirmed SARS-CoV-2 infection or an uninfected control (not recorded which).

This clonotype showed up just a few times. The chain is built from TRBV20-1 and TRBJ2-7; D is unresolved. The V gene's germline CDR1 is DFQATT and CDR2 SNEGSKA (reference sequence). The CDR3 has 14 amino acids. Trimming removed 3 bases at V and 1 base at J, with 13 bases between. CDR3 nucleotides: TGCAGTGCTAGGTCCGGGCTTGGGTCCTACGAGCAGTACTTC. It is translated as CSARSGLGSYEQYF.

This clonotype has at least ten counts. J is TRBJ2-7 and V is TRBV4-3; D is ambiguous. Looked up from germline, CDR1 is LGHNA and CDR2 is YSLEER. The V end was cut by 0 bases, the J end by 6 bases, with 12 bases between. CDR3 length equals 14 residues. In DNA, the CDR3 is TGCGCCAGCAGCCAAGACTTAAGCGTGGTCGAGCAGTACTTC. Translation: CASSQDLSVVEQYF.

This clonotype appeared many times. This sequence joins TRBV11-2 and TRBJ2-5; D unresolved. This CDR3 has 15 residues. Germline CDR1 reads SGHAT; CDR2 reads FQNNGV. The ends were cut back, 0 bases at V and 5 bases at J, with 13 bases in the middle. The CDR3 spells CASSLDLASMETQYF. As DNA, the CDR3 is TGTGCCAGCAGCTTAGATCTGGCTAGTATGGAGACCCAGTACTTC.

In its sample, this clonotype was seen many times. The V call is TRBV5-1, the J call TRBJ1-5; D is ambiguous. Trimming stripped 2 bases from V and 7 bases from J, with 13 bases between. The CDR3 is 14 amino acids. Germline values: CDR1 SGHRS, CDR2 YFSETQ. CDR3 sequence reads: CASSLGGPEQPQHF. The CDR3 nucleotides read TGCGCCAGCAGCTTAGGTGGGCCGGAACAGCCCCAGCATTTT.

The rearrangement links TRBV7-2 to TRBJ2-7; 8 bases are a match to TRBD2. The CDR3 has 15 residues. Germline CDR1 reads SGHTA; CDR2 reads FQGNSA. J was trimmed by 3 bases and V by 5 bases; bases with no gene match: 9. The DNA of the CDR3 is TGTGCCAGCAGCCGAGGACTAGCTGAAATCTACGAGCAGTACTTC. Amino acid sequence: CASSRGLAEIYEQYF.

The V call is TRBV7-9, the J call TRBJ2-1; 13 nucleotides align to TRBD2. CDR3 size: 19 residues. CDR1 and CDR2 (germline): SEHNR, FQNEAQ (reference sequence). Trimming removed 2 bases from V and 0 bases from J; junction bases left unmatched: 7. The CDR3 nucleotides read TGTGCCAGCAGCTTAAGGACTAGCGGGGGAGCGAGCTCCTACAATGAGCAGTTCTTC. It codes for CASSLRTSGGASSYNEQFF. The complete variable domain, with remaining parts taken from reference TRBV7-9 and TRBJ2-1, reads DTGVSQNPRHKITKRGQNVTFRCDPISEHNRLYWYRQTLGQGPEFLTYFQNEAQLEKSRLLSDRFSAERPKGSFSTLEIQRTEQGDSAMYLCASSLRTSGGASSYNEQFFGPGTRLTVL.

The table lists this clonotype with many counts. The J gene is TRBJ2-3, the V gene TRBV7-2, with D perhaps TRBD2 (5 bases). Trimming stripped 3 bases from V and 2 bases from J, with 9 bases between. Germline loops: CDR1 SGHTA, CDR2 FQGNSA. The CDR3 contains 14 residues. The CDR3 DNA reads TGTGCCAGCAGCTTCTCCGGGGACACAGATACGCAGTATTTT. Its translation: CASSFSGDTDTQYF. Supplemented by reference TRBV7-2 and TRBJ2-3, the full variable domain reads GAGVSQSPSNKVTEKGKDVELRCDPISGHTALYWYRQSLGQGLEFLIYFQGNSAPDKSGLPSDRFSAERTGGSVSTLTIQRTQQEDSAVYLCASSFSGDTDTQYFGPGTRLTVL.

The V gene is TRBV5-1, the J gene TRBJ1-2, with D unclear. The V and J ends lost 1 base and 3 bases respectively, with 7 bases between them. Per the germline V gene, CDR1 is SGHRS and CDR2 is YFSETQ. This CDR3 has 13 residues. The CDR3 nucleotides are TGCGCCAGCAGCTTGACGGCAGACTATGGCTACACCTTC. Residues: CASSLTADYGYTF.

This clonotype was detected a few times. V is TRBV5-6 and J is TRBJ1-1; D is unresolved. The V end was cut by 0 bases, the J end by 3 bases, with 9 bases between. Germline V CDR1 and CDR2: SGHDT, YYEEEE. The CDR3 is 14 residues long. The CDR3 DNA reads as TGTGCCAGCAGCTTGGACAGCTGGGACACTGAAGCTTTCTTT. It yields the protein CASSLDSWDTEAFF.

The chain combines TRBV7-9 with TRBJ2-3; 9 bases are a match to TRBD2. CDR1 SEHNR and CDR2 FQNEAQ come from the germline V gene (reference sequence). This CDR3 comprises 18 residues. The V segment lost 5 bases and the J segment 1 base; nucleotides outside the gene matches: 13. CDR3 coding DNA: TGTGCCAGCAGCCGCTTGGGGAGGACTAGCGAGGGCACAGATACGCAGTATTTT. Translation gives CASSRLGRTSEGTDTQYF.

This clonotype was observed a handful of times. In nucleotides, the CDR3 is TGTGCCAGCAGTTACTCGAGGGCCGGCGAGCAGTACTTC. Its translation: CASSYSRAGEQYF. This chain links TRBV6-5 with TRBJ2-7; TRBD2 might be the D (5 bases). The CDR3 sequence is 13 residues long. The germline V and J ends were trimmed by 0 bases and 6 bases, with 9 bases remaining between them. The germline V gene has CDR1 MNHEY and CDR2 SVGAGI.

This clonotype was seen repeatedly, ten times or more. The chain recombines TRBV12-3 or TRBV12-4 with TRBJ1-1; perhaps TRBD1 as D (5 bases). The CDR3 is 14 amino acids. Trimming took off 7 bases at V and 2 bases at J, with 14 bases between the two ends. The DNA of the CDR3 is TGTGCCAGCACCACCTACAGGCGAAACACTGAAGCTTTCTTT. Amino acids: CASTTYRRNTEAFF.

There are many counts of this clonotype. The chain combines TRBV9 with TRBJ2-1; D not certain. V was trimmed by 0 bases and J by 2 bases, leaving 3 bases between them. CDR3 size: 13 residues. In germline, CDR1 is SGDLS, CDR2 YYNGEE. The CDR3 sequence is CASSVGPYNEQFF. The CDR3 coding sequence is TGTGCCAGCAGCGTAGGCCCCTACAATGAGCAGTTCTTC.

This clonotype was picked up many times. This chain joins TRBV6-5 and TRBJ1-1; 7 nucleotides line up with TRBD1. The germline gives CDR1 MNHEY, CDR2 SVGAGI. The CDR3 sequence is 15 residues long. With 2 bases clipped from V and 5 bases from J, the junction kept 8 bases outside the gene matches. The CDR3 sequence: CASSYDRVGMTEAFF. The CDR3 DNA reads as TGTGCCAGCAGTTACGACAGGGTCGGGATGACTGAAGCTTTCTTT.

This clonotype was detected ten times or more. V and J are TRBV28 and TRBJ2-3; the match to TRBD1 covers 8 bases. Trimming cost V 5 bases and J 4 bases; bases outside gene matches: 5. The germline V gene has CDR1 MDHEN and CDR2 SYDVKM. The CDR3 consists of 14 residues. The CDR3 sequence is CASSLRTGPDTQYF. For the CDR3, the DNA is TGTGCCAGCAGTCTGCGGACAGGGCCAGATACGCAGTATTTT.

The table lists this clonotype with many counts. The chain links TRBV11-2 to TRBJ2-6; D gene unclear. Germline CDR1 reads SGHAT; CDR2 reads FQNNGV. V was clipped by 5 bases and J by 1 base, with 9 bases between them. CDR3 length equals 15 residues. The CDR3 is CASSRLRSGANVLTF. In nucleotides, the CDR3 is TGTGCCAGCAGCCGTCTGAGGTCTGGGGCCAACGTCCTGACTTTC.

This clonotype was picked up many times. This chain links TRBV11-2 with TRBJ2-5; TRBD2 matches at 11 bases. CDR1 SGHAT and CDR2 FQNNGV come from the germline V gene. The CDR3 is made up of 17 amino acids. The trim removed 5 bases at V and 4 bases at J, leaving 12 bases unmatched. CDR3 coding DNA: TGTGCCAGCAGCCCCGCGATACTAGCGGGAGTTGGAGAGACCCAGTACTTC. This sequence encodes CASSPAILAGVGETQYF.

This clonotype was counted ten times or more. The J gene is TRBJ2-3, the V gene TRBV24-1; D may be TRBD2 (5 bases). Trimming cost V 3 bases and J 2 bases, with 11 bases left between them. Germline V gene sequence: CDR1 KGHDR, CDR2 SFDVKD. The CDR3 runs to 15 residues. This CDR3 reads CATSDEGRNTDTQYF. The CDR3 DNA reads TGTGCCACCAGTGATGAGGGCAGAAACACAGATACGCAGTATTTT.